This TCR beta chain was documented in a study of T-cell reconstitution after alpha-beta-depleted transplantation in children. Germline loops: CDR1 SQVTM, CDR2 ANQGSEA. The CDR3 length is 13 residues. Trimming took 5 bases from V and 1 from J, leaving 10 bases between them. A TCRbeta library incorporating unique molecular identifiers was prepared. Using its own MiXCR run on the PCR reads, TCRdb lists one record per CDR3 protein. The data show 250,000 to 300,000 distinct CDR3 sequences, 9.9% seen once. In its sample, this clonotype was seen many times. The V call is TRBV29-1, the J call TRBJ2-3; D is unresolved. This sequence was found in a human donor who donated a stem cell graft to a child with SCID. Specimen: PBMCs from the stem cell graft donor, collected from the stem cell graft. The CDR3 DNA is TGCAGCGTTTGGGCCATGGGCACAGATACGCAGTATTTT. Protein product: CSVWAMGTDTQYF.